The entry that follows covers one TCR beta chain sequence. V was pared by 3 bases and J by 7 bases, with 16 bases between. In germline, CDR1 is KGHSH, CDR2 LQKENI. This CDR3 has 15 amino acids. Libraries were prepared by immunoSEQ multiplex PCR; TCRdb keeps only in-frame clonotypes and omits some of them. The repertoire holds around 100,000 clones, with around 67% as singletons. This entry is derived from a study of shared clonotypes between healthy human individuals. At the level of the study: Researchers drew samples from two women and a few men aged 18 to 49.

This TCR was sampled from a man younger than 45 in good health. The sequenced sample consisted of memory CD8+ T cells sorted from blood. The subset denotes: CD45RO+ cells pooled with CCR7-negative TemRA cells. V usage is TRBV18 and J usage is TRBJ1-5, with D perhaps TRBD1 (6 bases). The DNA of the CDR3 is TGTGCCAGCTCACCCAGCGCAGGGGTTTACCAGCCCCAGCATTTT. Translated: CASSPSAGVYQPQHF.